This TCR beta chain is from a study of T-cell memory formation after mild COVID-19. Study outcomes and limitations: There was a balanced CD4/CD8 profile in clones contracting day 15 to 85, and later expanders leaned CD4+. Within pre-infection memory, some responding clones were found, suggesting cross-reactive memory joined. The authors left the SARS-CoV-2 specificity of second-wave clones peaking on day 37 unconfirmed.

Using constant-segment primers, 5'RACE produced TCR alpha and TCR beta cDNA libraries carrying sample barcodes and UMIs. MiXCR, applied by TCRdb to the 5' RACE reads, yields one record per CDR3 protein. The sample shows roughly 560,000 distinct CDR3 sequences, roughly 20% of them seen only once. This CDR3 is 11 amino acids long. Germline loops: CDR1 SGHVS, CDR2 FQNEAQ. The V gene end was trimmed by 5 bases and the J gene end by 9 bases; junction bases not matched to a gene: 3. Concerning this clonotype: What it binds is unknown.

The chain joins TRBV7-8 to TRBJ2-7; 8 bases line up with TRBD2. This clonotype was sampled from an adult woman who had mild COVID-19 (a few samples of this study predate the infection). Cell type and time point are not known. Input material: PBMCs or a T cell subset sorted from them (not recorded which). The CDR3 sequence is CASSPGGGQYF. DNA for the CDR3: TGTGCCAGCAGCCCGGGGGGGGGGCAGTACTTC.